This is a list of T cell receptor beta chains from one sample in a study of T cells in narcolepsy. Assay used: immunoSEQ multiplex PCR; TCRdb lists only in-frame clones, some missing. The profile covers about 27,000 clones, with approximately 78% appearing a single time and nearly 3.5% taken by the ten largest. Sample: CD45RA- memory CD4+ T cells from PBMCs. The receptors were sampled from a human donor with narcolepsy. CDR3s include the opening cysteine and the closing phenylalanine or tryptophan. A D gene is named only where the DNA matches it firmly.

J gene,D gene,V gene,CDR3 protein
TRBJ1-1,TRBD1,TRBV27,CASSLRQGRETEAFF
TRBJ1-2,TRBD1,TRBV18,CASSPDRDYGYTF
TRBJ1-1,TRBD1,TRBV19,CASRDRDTEAFF
TRBJ2-7,TRBD2,TRBV10-3,CAISVGSSGGTYEQYF
TRBJ1-1,TRBD1,TRBV6-4,CASSDSDRGVGTEAFF
TRBJ2-5,-,TRBV7-9,CASSLGVGGQQETQYF
TRBJ2-5,TRBD2,TRBV14,CASSNGLAGNQETQYF
TRBJ1-2,-,TRBV11-2,CASSLDSGAQLYGYTF
TRBJ2-3,-,TRBV6-5,CASTLPGTDTQYF
TRBJ1-3,-,TRBV6-6,CASSYSRGLGNTIYF
TRBJ2-5,-,TRBV20-1,CSAIRETQYF
TRBJ2-2,TRBD1,TRBV19,CASSADRASAGELFF
TRBJ1-6,-,TRBV19,CASSMDQLTYNSPLHF
TRBJ1-2,-,TRBV7-2,CASSLYPGDDGYTF
TRBJ2-1,TRBD2,TRBV6-5,CASSYSTAGGENEQFF
TRBJ1-4,TRBD1,TRBV5-1,CASSFAGQEKLFF
TRBJ1-1,-,TRBV14,CASSVRQLNTEAFF
TRBJ1-2,-,TRBV5-6,CASSLMPGRGYTF
TRBJ1-2,-,TRBV5-1,CASSLGDNYGYTF
TRBJ1-2,TRBD1,TRBV7-2,CASSLDRGLRGGYTF
TRBJ1-1,-,TRBV18,CASSPLDSGAEAFF
TRBJ1-6,-,TRBV18,CASSPLQGPTYNSPLHF
TRBJ2-3,TRBD2,TRBV11-3,CASSPKAGGPTDTQYF
TRBJ2-1,-,TRBV5-4,CASSQRSGASYNEQFF
TRBJ2-3,-,TRBV7-6,CASSAGGRTQYF
-,-,TRBV6-1,CASSLSNQPYEQYF
TRBJ1-5,-,TRBV2,CASSGEGSRSNQPQHF
TRBJ1-4,-,TRBV6-5,CASSAAAATNEKLFF
TRBJ2-6,TRBD1,TRBV27,CASSQRGQVSGANVLTF
TRBJ1-2,-,TRBV6-5,CASSSVGGYRDGYTF
TRBJ2-5,-,TRBV7-2,CASSLKGREETQYF
TRBJ2-1,-,TRBV6-5,CASRPRQKSYNEQFF
TRBJ2-3,-,TRBV6-1,CASSEARRFSTDTQYF
TRBJ1-2,-,TRBV11-3,CASSLDRGQRDGYTF
TRBJ1-2,-,TRBV11-2,CASSLVYGYTF
TRBJ1-1,-,TRBV5-6,CASSSGLGAEGEAFF
TRBJ2-5,TRBD2,TRBV5-1,CASSFPGERGQQETQYF
TRBJ2-6,-,TRBV12-2,CARSGGASGANVLTF
TRBJ2-1,TRBD2,TRBV11-1,CASSLGSGGAYNEQFF